The text below deals with one T cell receptor (beta chain). The data stem from a study of CD8 T cells in Susac syndrome. The RNA input was roughly 0.45 to 1 ug, and it was reverse transcribed with random hexamers. Amplification of TCR beta CDR3 by immunoSEQ multiplex PCR spanned 54 Vbeta and 13 Jbeta. Using its own MiXCR run on the immunoSEQ multiplex PCR reads, TCRdb lists one record per CDR3 protein. The sample lists more than 75,000 distinct CDR3 sequences; 94% were seen once. V was clipped by 6 bases and J by 4 bases; unmatched bases: 6. The length of the CDR3 is 15 residues. Per germline, CDR1 SGHRS and CDR2 YFSETQ. Sequencing of TCR beta was performed on blood CD8+ T cells and on blood CD4+ T cells.

This chain connects TRBV5-1 to TRBJ2-1; 11 bases map to TRBD2. The sequencing sample was made of CD8+ T cells from PBMCs. The sequence came from a human donor in good health. DNA of the CDR3: TGCGCCAGCACCAGAGGGACTAGCGGATACAATGAGCAGTTCTTC. Translating gives CASTRGTSGYNEQFF.